These 17 T cell receptor beta chains originate from one sample sequenced in a study of T cells in Graves' hyperthyroidism and ophthalmopathy. RNA transcripts gave rise to amplified TCR beta CDR3 regions. HTBI primers drove first-round RT-PCR of the TCR CDR3. MiXCR was run by TCRdb on the multiplex PCR reads, yielding one entry per CDR3 protein. The table includes 380,000 or so distinct CDR3 sequences, about a fifth detected once. The sequenced sample was blood. Receptors originate from a woman aged 18-29 years with Graves' hyperthyroidism.

This clonotype has only a few counts. A clone one base away is much larger, so this may be a read error. The V and J genes are TRBV20-1 and TRBJ2-4; D call uncertain. Germline V gene data show CDR1 as DFQATT and CDR2 as SNEGSKA (reference sequence). This CDR3 spans 14 amino acids. In nucleotides, the CDR3 is TGCAGTGCTCTACCATCAGAAGCCAAAAACATTCAGTGCTTC. Amino acids: CSALPSEAKNIQCF.

This clonotype was seen repeatedly, ten times or more. The chain's CDR3 is CASSYGRGFQETQYF. The CDR3 region has the DNA TGTGCCAGCAGTTACGGGCGGGGGTTCCAAGAGACCCAGTACTTC. J is TRBJ2-5 and V is TRBV6-2 or TRBV6-3, with 7 bases aligning to TRBD2. The length of the CDR3 is 15 residues. Germline CDR1 is MNHEY and CDR2 is SVGEGT. The trim removed 2 bases at V and 1 base at J, leaving 4 bases unmatched.

The V and J genes are TRBV11-2 and TRBJ1-1; 8 bases fit TRBD1. The trim removed 2 bases at V and 1 base at J, leaving 3 bases unmatched. Germline V gene lookup returns CDR1 SGHAT and CDR2 FQNNGV. The CDR3 has 15 amino acids. CDR3 nucleotides: TGTGCCAGCAGCTTATTTGGACAGGGGAACACTGAAGCTTTCTTT. The encoded protein is CASSLFGQGNTEAFF.

This clonotype was seen at least ten times. J is TRBJ2-7 and V is TRBV20-1; D remains ambiguous. Germline CDR1 DFQATT, CDR2 SNEGSKA (reference sequence). The CDR3 is made up of 13 amino acids. V shed 2 bases and J shed 6 bases, with 14 bases lying between them. The CDR3 DNA reads as TGCAGTGCTAGACCTATGGTTCCGGGCGAGCAGTACTTC. This gives the protein CSARPMVPGEQYF.

The sample holds many counts of this clonotype. The chain is built from TRBV6-1 and TRBJ2-5; D is ambiguous. CDR1 and CDR2 (germline): MNHNS, SASEGT. Trimming pared 2 bases from V and 4 bases from J, leaving 5 bases between. The CDR3 covers 12 residues. The CDR3 sequence is CASSENRETQYF. Here the CDR3 DNA reads TGTGCCAGCAGTGAAAACAGAGAGACCCAGTACTTC.

This clonotype was counted at least ten times. The rearrangement joins TRBV7-3 to TRBJ1-1; tentatively, D is TRBD1 (6 bases). Germline values: CDR1 SGHTA, CDR2 FQGTGA. The CDR3 runs 14 residues. The V end lost 5 bases, the J end lost 10 bases, and 20 bases lay between the germline ends. CDR3 nucleotides: TGTGCCAGCAGCATAAACAGGGATCCCGGTACAGCTTTCTTT. Amino acid sequence: CASSINRDPGTAFF.

Only a few counts were recorded for this clonotype. One end of the junction is discordant with germline, which a read error may explain. This rearrangement joins TRBV12-3 or TRBV12-4 to TRBJ2-5; a weak D match, TRBD2 (5 bases). The CDR3 covers 14 residues. The CDR3 nucleotides read TGTGCCAACAGTAGGTCGAGGGACCAAGAGACCCAGTACTTC. This codes for CANSRSRDQETQYF.

In its sample, this clonotype was seen a few times. V is TRBV7-9 and J is TRBJ1-2; D gene ambiguous. The V end was cut by 5 bases, the J end by 4 bases, with 8 bases between. This CDR3 has 12 amino acids. Looked up from germline, CDR1 is SEHNR and CDR2 is FQNEAQ (reference sequence). The DNA of the CDR3 is TGTGCCAGCAGCGAAGACACCTATGGCTACACCTTC. Protein product: CASSEDTYGYTF.

This clonotype has at least ten counts. The chain is built from TRBV5-5 and TRBJ2-7; D ambiguous. Deletions cut 2 bases from V and 2 bases from J, with 11 bases between. The CDR3 is 14 amino acids. Germline values: CDR1 SGHKS, CDR2 YYEKEE (reference sequence). The CDR3 sequence: CASSFTPPAYEQYF. The CDR3 DNA reads as TGTGCCAGCAGCTTCACACCCCCGGCCTACGAGCAGTACTTC.

The rearrangement joins TRBV27 to TRBJ1-5, with no clear D. Germline CDR1 and CDR2: MNHEY and SMNVEV (reference sequence). This CDR3 contains 14 residues. The V end was cut by 5 bases, the J end by 0 bases, with 8 bases between. The CDR3 sequence is CASSPRYSNQPQHF. CDR3 bases: TGTGCCAGCAGTCCGCGGTATAGCAATCAGCCCCAGCATTTT.

This clonotype was counted at least ten times. The chain employs TRBV12-3 or TRBV12-4 and TRBJ2-7; a possible D gene is TRBD2 (5 bases). The CDR3 covers 13 residues. Deletions cut 3 bases from V and 3 bases from J, with 9 bases between. CDR3 region: CASSLEAFYEQYF. CDR3 coding DNA: TGTGCCAGCAGTTTGGAGGCCTTCTACGAGCAGTACTTC.

This clonotype was counted between two and nine times. The gene calls are TRBV2 and TRBJ2-2, with 9 bases aligning to TRBD2. Germline V gene data show CDR1 as SNHLY and CDR2 as FYNNEI. The V gene end was trimmed by 7 bases and the J gene end by 5 bases; junction bases not matched to a gene: 11. This CDR3 has 16 residues. In DNA, the CDR3 is TGTGCCAGCAATGGATTTTTAGCGGGGGCGACCGGGGAGCTGTTTTTT. Its translation is CASNGFLAGATGELFF.

This clonotype came up many times. DNA for the CDR3: TGTGCCAGCAGCGTAGAACAGAGCACTGAAGCTTTCTTT. This gives the protein CASSVEQSTEAFF. The V gene is TRBV9, the J gene TRBJ1-1; D gene uncertain. The germline V gene encodes CDR1 SGDLS and CDR2 YYNGEE. V dropped 0 bases and J dropped 4 bases, with 7 bases sitting between them. CDR3 length: 13 amino acids.

Many counts were recorded for this clonotype. The chain carries TRBV20-1 and TRBJ1-1; D is uncertain. V lost 0 bases and J lost 5, with 10 bases in between. The germline gives CDR1 DFQATT, CDR2 SNEGSKA (reference sequence). The CDR3 sequence is 13 residues long. The CDR3 bases are TGCAGTGCTAGAGATTATTCCGGGACTGAAGCTTTCTTT. Translation gives CSARDYSGTEAFF.

There are many counts of this clonotype. The rearrangement links TRBV12-3 or TRBV12-4 to TRBJ1-2; 7 bases are a match to TRBD1. The junction had 20 bases not matched to a gene; V was cut back by 5 bases and J by 5 bases. The CDR3 contains 18 residues. The CDR3 sequence is CASSQKPGQLTSGYGYTF. The CDR3 DNA reads as TGTGCCAGCAGTCAAAAACCGGGACAGCTCACTTCAGGGTATGGCTACACCTTC.

This clonotype was counted a few times. The chain has TRBV6-2 or TRBV6-3 and TRBJ2-4; D might be TRBD1 (8 bases). This CDR3 has 15 residues. CDR1 MNHEY and CDR2 SVGEGT come from the germline V gene. V gave up 2 bases and J gave up 9 bases, with 17 bases separating them. The CDR3 DNA sequence: TGTGCCAGCAGTTACCAAGGACAGGGCGGGGGCATTCAGTACTTC. Protein product: CASSYQGQGGGIQYF.

This clonotype was found many times. V and J are TRBV5-1 and TRBJ2-7, with unresolved D. The germline V gene encodes CDR1 SGHRS and CDR2 YFSETQ. V was trimmed by 3 bases and J by 0 bases, leaving 10 bases between them. This CDR3 is built from 14 residues. The CDR3 region is CASSSHGLSYEQYF. CDR3 coding DNA: TGCGCCAGCAGCTCCCACGGCCTCTCCTACGAGCAGTACTTC.